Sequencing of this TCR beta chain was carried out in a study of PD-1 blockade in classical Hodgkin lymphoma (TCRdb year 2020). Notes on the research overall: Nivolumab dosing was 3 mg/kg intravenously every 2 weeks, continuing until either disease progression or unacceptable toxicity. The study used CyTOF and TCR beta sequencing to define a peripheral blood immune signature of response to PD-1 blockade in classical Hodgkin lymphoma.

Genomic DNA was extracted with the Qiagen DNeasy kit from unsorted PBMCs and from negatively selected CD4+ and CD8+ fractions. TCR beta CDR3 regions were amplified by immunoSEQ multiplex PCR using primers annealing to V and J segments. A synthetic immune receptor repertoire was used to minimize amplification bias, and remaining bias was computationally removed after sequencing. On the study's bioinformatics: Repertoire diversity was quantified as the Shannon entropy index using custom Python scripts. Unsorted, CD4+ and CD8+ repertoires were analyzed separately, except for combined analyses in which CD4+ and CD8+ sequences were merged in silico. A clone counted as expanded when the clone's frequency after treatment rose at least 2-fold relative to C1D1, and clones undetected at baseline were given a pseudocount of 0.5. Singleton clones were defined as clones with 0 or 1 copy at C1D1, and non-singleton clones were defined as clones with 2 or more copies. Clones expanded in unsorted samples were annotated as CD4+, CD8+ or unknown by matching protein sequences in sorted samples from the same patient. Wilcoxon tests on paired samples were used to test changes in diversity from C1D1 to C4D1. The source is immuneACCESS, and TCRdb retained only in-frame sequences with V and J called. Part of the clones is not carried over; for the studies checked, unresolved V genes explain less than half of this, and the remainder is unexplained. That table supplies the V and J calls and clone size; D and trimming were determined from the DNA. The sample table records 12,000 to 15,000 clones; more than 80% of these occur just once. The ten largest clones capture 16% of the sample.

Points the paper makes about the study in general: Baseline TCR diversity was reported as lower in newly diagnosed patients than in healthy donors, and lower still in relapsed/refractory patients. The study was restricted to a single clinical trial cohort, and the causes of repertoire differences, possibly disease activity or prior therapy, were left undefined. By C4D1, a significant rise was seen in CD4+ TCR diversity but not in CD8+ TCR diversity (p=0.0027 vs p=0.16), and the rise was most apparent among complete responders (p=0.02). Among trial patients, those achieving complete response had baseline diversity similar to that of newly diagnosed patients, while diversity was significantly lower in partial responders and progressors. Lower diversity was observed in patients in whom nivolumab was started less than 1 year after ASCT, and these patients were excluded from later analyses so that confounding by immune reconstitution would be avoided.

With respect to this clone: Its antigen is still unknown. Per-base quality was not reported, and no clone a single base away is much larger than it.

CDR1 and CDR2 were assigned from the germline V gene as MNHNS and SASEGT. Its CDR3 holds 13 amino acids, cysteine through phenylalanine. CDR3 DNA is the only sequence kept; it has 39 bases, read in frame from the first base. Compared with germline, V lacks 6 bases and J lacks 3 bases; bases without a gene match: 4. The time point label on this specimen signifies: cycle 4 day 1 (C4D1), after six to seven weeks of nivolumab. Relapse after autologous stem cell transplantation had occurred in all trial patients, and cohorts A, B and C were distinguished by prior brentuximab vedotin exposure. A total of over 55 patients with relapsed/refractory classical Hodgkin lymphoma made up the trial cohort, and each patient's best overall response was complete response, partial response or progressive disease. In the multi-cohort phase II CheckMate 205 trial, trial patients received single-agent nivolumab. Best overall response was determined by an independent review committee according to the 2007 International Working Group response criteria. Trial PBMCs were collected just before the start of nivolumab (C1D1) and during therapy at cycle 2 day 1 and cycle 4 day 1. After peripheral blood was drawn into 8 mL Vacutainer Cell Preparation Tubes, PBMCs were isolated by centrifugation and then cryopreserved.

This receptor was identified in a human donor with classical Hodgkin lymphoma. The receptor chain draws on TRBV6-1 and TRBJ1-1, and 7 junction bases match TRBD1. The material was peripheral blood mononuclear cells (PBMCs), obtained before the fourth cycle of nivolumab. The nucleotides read TGTGCCAGCAGGCGACAGGGTTACACTGAAGCTTTCTTT. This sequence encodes CASRRQGYTEAFF.